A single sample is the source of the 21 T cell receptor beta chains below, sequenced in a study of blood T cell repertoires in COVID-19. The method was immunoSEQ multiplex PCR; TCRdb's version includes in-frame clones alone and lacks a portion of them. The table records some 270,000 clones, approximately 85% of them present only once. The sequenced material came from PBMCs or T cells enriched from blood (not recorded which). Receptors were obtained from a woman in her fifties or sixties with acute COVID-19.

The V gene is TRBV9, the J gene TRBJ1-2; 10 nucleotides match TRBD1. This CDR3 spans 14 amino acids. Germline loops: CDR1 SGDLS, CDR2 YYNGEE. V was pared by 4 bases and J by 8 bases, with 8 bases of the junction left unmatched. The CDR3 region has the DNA TGTGCCAGCAGCCAAGGGGGGACAGGGGACGGCTACACCTTC. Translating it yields CASSQGGTGDGYTF.

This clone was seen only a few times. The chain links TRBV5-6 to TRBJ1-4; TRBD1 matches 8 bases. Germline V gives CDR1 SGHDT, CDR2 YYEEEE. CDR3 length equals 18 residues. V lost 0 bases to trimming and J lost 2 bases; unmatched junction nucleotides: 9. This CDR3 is CASSLAAQGGLTNEKLFF. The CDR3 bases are TGTGCCAGCAGCTTGGCCGCACAGGGGGGTTTGACTAATGAAAAACTGTTTTTT.

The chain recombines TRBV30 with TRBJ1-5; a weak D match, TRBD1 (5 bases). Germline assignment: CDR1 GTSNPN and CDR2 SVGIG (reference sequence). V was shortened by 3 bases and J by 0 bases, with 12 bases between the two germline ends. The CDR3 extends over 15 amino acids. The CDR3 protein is CAWSYTGYSNQPQHF. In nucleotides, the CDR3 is TGTGCCTGGAGCTATACAGGATATAGCAATCAGCCCCAGCATTTT.

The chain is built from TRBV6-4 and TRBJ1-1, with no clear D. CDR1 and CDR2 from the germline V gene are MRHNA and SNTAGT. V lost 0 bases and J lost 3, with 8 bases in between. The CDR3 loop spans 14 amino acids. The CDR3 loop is CASSDSSIDTEAFF. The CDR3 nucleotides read TGTGCCAGCAGTGACTCCTCGATAGACACTGAAGCTTTCTTT.

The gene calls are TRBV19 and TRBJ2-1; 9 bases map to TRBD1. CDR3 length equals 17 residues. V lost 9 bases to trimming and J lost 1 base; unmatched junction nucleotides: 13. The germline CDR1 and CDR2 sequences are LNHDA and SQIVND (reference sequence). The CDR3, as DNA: TGTGCCAGCCAGCAAAGCTCGACAGGGGGTTCCTACAATGAGCAGTTCTTC. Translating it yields CASQQSSTGGSYNEQFF.

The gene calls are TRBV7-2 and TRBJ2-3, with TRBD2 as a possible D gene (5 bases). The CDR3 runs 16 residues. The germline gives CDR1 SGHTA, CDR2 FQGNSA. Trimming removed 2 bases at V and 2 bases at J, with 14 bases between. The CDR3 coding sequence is TGTGCCAGCAGCTTATATGGCCTAGCCCTCACAGATACGCAGTATTTT. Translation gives CASSLYGLALTDTQYF.

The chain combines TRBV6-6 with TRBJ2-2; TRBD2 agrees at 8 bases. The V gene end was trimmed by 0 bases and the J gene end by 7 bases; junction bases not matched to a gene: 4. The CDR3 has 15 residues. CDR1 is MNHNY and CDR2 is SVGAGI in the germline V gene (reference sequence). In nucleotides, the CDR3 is TGTGCCAGCAGTTACTCGGGACTAGGGAGCGGGGAGCTGTTTTTT. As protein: CASSYSGLGSGELFF.

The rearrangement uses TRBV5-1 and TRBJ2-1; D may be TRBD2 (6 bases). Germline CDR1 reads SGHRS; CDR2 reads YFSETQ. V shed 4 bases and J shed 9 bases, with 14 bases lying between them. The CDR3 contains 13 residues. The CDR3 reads CASSPTSFGEQFF. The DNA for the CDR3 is TGCGCCAGCAGCCCGACTAGTTTCGGTGAGCAGTTCTTC.

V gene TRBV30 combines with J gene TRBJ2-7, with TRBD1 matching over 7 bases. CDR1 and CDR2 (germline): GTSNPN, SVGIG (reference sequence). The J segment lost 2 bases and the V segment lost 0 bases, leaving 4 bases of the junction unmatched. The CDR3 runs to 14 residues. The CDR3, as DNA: TGTGCCTGGAGTGTCGGGCAGGGGGCCTACGAGCAGTACTTC. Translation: CAWSVGQGAYEQYF.

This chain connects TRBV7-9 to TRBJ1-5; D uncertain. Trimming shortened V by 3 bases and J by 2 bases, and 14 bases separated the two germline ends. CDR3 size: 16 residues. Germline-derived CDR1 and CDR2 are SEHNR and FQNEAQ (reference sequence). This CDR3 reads CASSLSGTTGNQPQHF. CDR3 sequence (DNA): TGTGCCAGCAGCTTGTCTGGCACAACAGGCAATCAGCCCCAGCATTTT.

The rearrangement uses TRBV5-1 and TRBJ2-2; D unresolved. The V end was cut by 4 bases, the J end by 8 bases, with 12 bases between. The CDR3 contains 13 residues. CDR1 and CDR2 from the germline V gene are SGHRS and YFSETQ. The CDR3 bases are TGCGCCAGCAGCCCTAACCTCATGGGGGAGCTGTTTTTT. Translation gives CASSPNLMGELFF.

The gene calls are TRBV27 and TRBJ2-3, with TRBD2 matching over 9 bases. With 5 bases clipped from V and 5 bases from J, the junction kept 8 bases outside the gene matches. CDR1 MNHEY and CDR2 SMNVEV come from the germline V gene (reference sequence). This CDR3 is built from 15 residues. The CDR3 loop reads CASSQPGLAKDTQYF. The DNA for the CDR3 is TGTGCCAGCAGTCAACCGGGACTAGCTAAAGATACGCAGTATTTT.

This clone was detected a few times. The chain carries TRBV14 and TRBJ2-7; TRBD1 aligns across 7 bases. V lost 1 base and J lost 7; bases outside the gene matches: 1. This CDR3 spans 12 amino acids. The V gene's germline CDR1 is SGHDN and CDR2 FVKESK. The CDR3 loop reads CASSQVTGEQYF. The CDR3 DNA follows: TGTGCCAGCAGCCAAGTGACAGGGGAGCAGTACTTC.

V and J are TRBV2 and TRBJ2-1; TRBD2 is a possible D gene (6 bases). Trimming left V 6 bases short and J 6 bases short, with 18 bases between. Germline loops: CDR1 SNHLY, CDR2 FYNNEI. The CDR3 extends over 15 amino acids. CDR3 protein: CASREGPGGFNEQFF. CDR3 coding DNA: TGTGCCAGCAGGGAGGGACCTGGAGGGTTCAATGAGCAGTTCTTC.

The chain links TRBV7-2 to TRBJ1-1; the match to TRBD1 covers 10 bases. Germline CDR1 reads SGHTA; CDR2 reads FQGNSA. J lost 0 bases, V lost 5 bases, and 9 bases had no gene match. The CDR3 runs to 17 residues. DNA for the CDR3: TGTGCCAGCAGCCTAGAAGGGACAGGGGCCATGAACACTGAAGCTTTCTTT. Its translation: CASSLEGTGAMNTEAFF.

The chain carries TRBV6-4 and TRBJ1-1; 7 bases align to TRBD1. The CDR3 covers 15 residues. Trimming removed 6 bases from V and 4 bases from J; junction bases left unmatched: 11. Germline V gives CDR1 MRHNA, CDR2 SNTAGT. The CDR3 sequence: CASRPEGTVVTEAFF. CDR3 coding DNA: TGTGCCAGCAGGCCGGAAGGGACAGTGGTCACTGAAGCTTTCTTT.

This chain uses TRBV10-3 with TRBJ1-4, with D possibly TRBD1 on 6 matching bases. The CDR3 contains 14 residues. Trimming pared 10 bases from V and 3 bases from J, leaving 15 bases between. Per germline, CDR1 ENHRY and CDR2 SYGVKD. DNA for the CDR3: TGTGCCACCCAAGGGGGGGGGTCTAATGAAAAACTGTTTTTT. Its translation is CATQGGGSNEKLFF.

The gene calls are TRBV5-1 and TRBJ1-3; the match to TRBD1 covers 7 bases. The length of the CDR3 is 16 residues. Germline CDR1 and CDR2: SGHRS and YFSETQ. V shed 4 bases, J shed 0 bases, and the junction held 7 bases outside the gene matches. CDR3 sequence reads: CASSPTGMPSGNTIYF. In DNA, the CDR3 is TGCGCCAGCAGCCCGACAGGGATGCCCTCTGGAAACACCATATATTTT.

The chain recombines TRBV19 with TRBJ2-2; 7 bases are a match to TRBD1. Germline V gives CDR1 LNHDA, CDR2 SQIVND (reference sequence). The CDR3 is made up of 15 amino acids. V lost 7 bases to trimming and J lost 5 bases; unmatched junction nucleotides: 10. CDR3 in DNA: TGTGCCAGTATGAGAGACAGGGACGGAACCGGGGAGCTGTTTTTT. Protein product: CASMRDRDGTGELFF.

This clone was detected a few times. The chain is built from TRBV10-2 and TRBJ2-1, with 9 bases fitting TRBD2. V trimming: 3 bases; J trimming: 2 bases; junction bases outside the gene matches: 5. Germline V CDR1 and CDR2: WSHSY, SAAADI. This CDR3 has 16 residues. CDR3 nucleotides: TGCGCCAGCAGTGATGGAGCGGGGGGCACCTACAATGAGCAGTTCTTC. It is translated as CASSDGAGGTYNEQFF.

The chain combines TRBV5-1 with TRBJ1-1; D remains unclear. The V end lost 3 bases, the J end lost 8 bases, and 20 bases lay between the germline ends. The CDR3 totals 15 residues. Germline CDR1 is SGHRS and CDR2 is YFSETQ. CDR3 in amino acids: CASSSSVTLSSEAFF. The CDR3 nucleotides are TGCGCCAGCAGCTCCTCAGTTACCCTTTCTTCCGAAGCTTTCTTT. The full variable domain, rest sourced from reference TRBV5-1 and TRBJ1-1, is KAGVTQTPRYLIKTRGQQVTLSCSPISGHRSVSWYQQTPGQGLQFLFEYFSETQRNKGNFPGRFSGRQFSNSRSEMNVSTLELGDSALYLCASSSSVTLSSEAFFGQGTRLTVV.